This paragraph covers one TCR beta chain sequence. Its antigen is unknown. There are no base qualities to consult, and no much larger clone falls within one base. This record comes from a study of shared clonotypes between healthy human individuals (dated by TCRdb to 2018 to 2020). Study-wide context: Three men and two women, aged 18 to 49 years, made up the cohort. Each donor's leukapheresis produced roughly between about 0.8 and 10 billion PBMCs. Blood TCR repertoires of five healthy adults were deeply sequenced to estimate repertoire size and the extent of clonotype sharing between individuals. Libraries were prepared and TCR repertoires were sequenced by different laboratories using diverse techniques, in order to increase sequencing depth and limit assay-specific biases. For each donor, CD4 naive and CD4 memory were each given three plates, CD8 naive was given two plates, and CD8 memory was given one plate.

Including cysteine and phenylalanine, the CDR3 has 18 amino acids. Only the CDR3 DNA is retained, 54 bases long and in frame from the first base. Compared with germline, V lacks 6 bases and J lacks 5 bases; bases without a gene match: 19. CDR1 MDHEN and CDR2 SYDVKM are derived from the germline V gene. Using the deep immunoSEQ assay, TCR CDR3 regions were amplified from genomic DNA by multiplex PCR. Extracted genomic DNA from each cell subset was spread evenly across all wells of several immunoSEQ 96-well plates, with each plate serving as a replicate. For sorted subsets, 150 to 200 ng genomic DNA, equal to approximately 30,000 T cell genomes, was loaded into each replicate PCR. Purified libraries were quantified with a Qubit 3.0 fluorometer, sized on a Bioanalyzer 2100, and re-quantified with the KAPA Library Quantification kit. Each immunoSEQ 96-well plate was sequenced on its own single-read 150-cycle Illumina NextSeq 550 flow cell. Per the source publication's procedure: Because only junctional sequences without quality scores were contained in the immunoSEQ output, filtering matching that applied to full-length reads could not be performed. To assign V/J genes and CDR3, sequences were annotated using PyIR, a Python wrapper for IgBLAST v1.9, with IMGT germline references. Reads were filtered out if the reads had weak V/J assignments (E-value above 1e-6), no CDR3, stop codons, out-of-frame junctions, or ambiguous translated residues. A V3J clonotype was defined by an identical inferred V gene, J gene, and CDR3 amino acid sequence. Percentage overlap between repertoires was calculated by dividing the number of shared unique clonotypes by the size of the smaller repertoire. Three approaches were used to assess repertoire richness: RTK rarefaction, the Chao1 estimator, and Recon v2.1 estimates of unobserved clonotypes. For all TCRbeta clonotypes obtained by the gDNA method from several donors, generation probabilities were computed with OLGA. TCRdb holds this immuneACCESS table with in-frame rearrangements only. Some clones are missing; in checked studies, unresolved V genes explain under half, and the rest has no known cause. V, J and clone size derive from that table, while D and trimming were established from the DNA sequence. Within this sample are about 690,000 clones, with about 92% of them counted one time only. Around a third of the sample comes from the top ten.

What the study reported, not specific to this receptor: Compared with non-shared clonotypes, clonotypes shared by all four sorted-subset donors had higher generation probabilities. Rarefaction of sorted-subset datasets indicated incomplete sequencing despite the large sequencing depth. Around 5% of naive CD4, 3.5% of naive CD8, approximately 2% of memory CD4, and approximately 0.4% of memory CD8 clonotypes were shared across a few donors. Sampling was restricted to blood, and TCR repertoires in tissue are likely to differ from TCR repertoires in blood. Naive subsets generally had larger estimated clonotype richness than memory subsets. Pairwise subsampling indicated that sequencing depth was expected to affect the degree of clonotype sharing among donors. Because the study included only a small number of donors, the genetic and exposure-history diversity represented was limited.

Donors were healthy HIV-negative adults with no recently reported acute infections or vaccinations. Every donor was a Caucasian adult living in Nashville, Tennessee, USA. The CD8 memory samples were a combination of magnetically selected CD45RO+ cells and CCR7-negative CD45RA+ effector memory (TemRA) cells. After blood collection by leukapheresis, PBMCs were isolated using Ficoll-Histopaque density gradient centrifugation and then cryopreserved in the vapor phase of liquid nitrogen. Analytical flow cytometry was used to check the purity and quantity of every magnetically sorted T cell population. Genomic DNA was isolated from every sorted fraction and measured by UV absorbance on a Nanodrop 2000c.

The clonotype originates from a man between 18 and 35 years old in good health. Some clones in this sample may be carry-over from other donors' samples. The material sequenced was memory CD8+ T cells from PBMCs. The label giving this sample's cell subset or site can be read as: CD45RO+ cells pooled with CCR7-negative TemRA cells. This chain is built from TRBV28 and TRBJ2-7; 10 central nucleotides agree with TRBD2. The base sequence is TGTGCCAGCAGCCAGCAAATTTATCCCCTAGCGGGAGCACACGAGCAGTACTTC. The encoded protein is CASSQQIYPLAGAHEQYF.